The clone carrying this T cell receptor beta chain has only a few counts. Its cognate antigen is unknown. Amplifying from RNA transcripts, the study obtained TCR beta CDR3 regions. A first-round RT-PCR used HTBI primers, followed by a second-round multiplex PCR. Using its own MiXCR run on the multiplex PCR reads, TCRdb lists one record per CDR3 protein. Among about 230,000 distinct CDR3 sequences listed, approximately 42% were seen once. This sample was taken from a study of Graves' ophthalmopathy and Graves' hyperthyroidism. Germline loops: CDR1 ENHRY, CDR2 SYGVKD. V lost 4 bases to trimming and J lost 0 bases, with 8 bases between them. The CDR3 is 14 amino acids. Study observations and caveats: Discriminating ophthalmopathy from stable hyperthyroidism, a 13-signature model attained a sensitivity of about 88% and a specificity of around 83%.

Sequencing input: peripheral blood. The chain joins TRBV10-3 to TRBJ2-3; TRBD2 might be the D (6 bases). The sequence was obtained from an adult man with Graves' ophthalmopathy. The CDR3 loop reads CAISVSGSTDTQYF. Written as DNA, the CDR3 is TGTGCCATCAGTGTAAGCGGGAGCACAGATACGCAGTATTTT.